The source of this T cell receptor beta chain is a study of Graves' ophthalmopathy and Graves' hyperthyroidism. Study findings and constraints: Appearing in blood as well were most expanded thyroid clonotypes above 0.001 frequency. The model predicted progression of ophthalmopathy with a sensitivity of 60% to 71%, and its specificity was under 75%.

This clonotype was counted ten times or more. Its antigen remains unknown. Ineligible for inclusion were patients with other autoimmune diseases, uncontrolled infections, pregnancy or lactation. What supplied the PBMCs was 10 ml of fresh peripheral blood. CDR1 and CDR2 (germline): SQVTM, ANQGSEA. V dropped 3 bases and J dropped 4 bases, with 12 bases sitting between them. This CDR3 spans 13 amino acids. Scientists amplified the TCR beta CDR3 regions from RNA transcripts. An opening RT-PCR round employed HTBI primers and preceded a second-round multiplex PCR. TCRdb used MiXCR to reprocess the multiplex PCR reads, holding one entry per CDR3 protein. The table lists about 700,000 distinct CDR3 sequences, approximately 40% of them singletons.

This TCR derives from an adult man with Graves' ophthalmopathy. This chain joins TRBV29-1 and TRBJ2-5, with D unresolved. Source material: peripheral blood. The CDR3 DNA sequence: TGCAGCGTTGAGTCCGGGTTCGGAGAGACCCAGTACTTC. Amino acid sequence: CSVESGFGETQYF.